This TCR beta chain was identified in a study of shared clonotypes between healthy human individuals. Broader study findings: Some clonotypes were shared by all four sorted-subset donors, while others were not shared. The non-shared ones had lower generation probabilities than the shared ones. Naive subsets, compared against memory subsets, generally had larger estimated richness values.

Germline CDR1 LGHNA, CDR2 YSLEER. The CDR3 length is 16 residues. V dropped 5 bases and J dropped 6 bases, with 20 bases sitting between them. Replicate PCRs run on sorted subsets employed approximately 0.2 ug DNA, tens of thousands of T cell genomes. This table comes from immunoSEQ multiplex PCR, and its TCRdb copy is limited to in-frame clones, with some not included. The table has roughly 2.5 million clones, roughly 92% seen once. Note on this clone: The antigen is not known.

The chain carries TRBV4-3 and TRBJ1-5; D is unresolved. This TCR derives from a man aged 18 to 29 in good health. Sequencing input: naive CD4+ T cells sorted from blood. Subset of the sample: CD45RA+ positively selected. The CDR3 loop is CASSATPGRSAQPQHF. The DNA of the CDR3 is TGCGCCAGCAGCGCAACCCCCGGGCGGTCGGCTCAGCCCCAGCATTTT.